The present TCR beta chain was sequenced within a study of blood T cell repertoires in COVID-19. Looking at the study overall: From the United States, Italy and Spain came samples of acute and convalescent COVID-19. PBMCs, B-cell-depleted T cells, or T cells provided the cDNA or gDNA that made up the material.

This clone was counted many times. Original analysis: From reference gene primer amplification, estimates of nucleated cell counts were derived. Clones were read by immunoSEQ multiplex PCR, and TCRdb kept only the in-frame ones, dropping some. Clonal size and the V and J genes are those of that table, whereas D and trimming came from the DNA. The data show some 230,000 clones, around 84% seen once. This CDR3 is 13 amino acids long. Trimming pared 8 bases from V and 3 bases from J, leaving 13 bases between. Germline V CDR1 and CDR2: SNHLY, FYNNEI. V is TRBV2 and J is TRBJ1-2; tentative D call: TRBD1 (5 bases). This sequence originates from a woman aged 55-70 years who had recovered from COVID-19. Specimen: peripheral blood. The CDR3 DNA is TGTGCCAGCCTTGCGCGCAGGGACTATGGCTACACCTTC. It codes for CASLARRDYGYTF.